This T cell receptor beta chain was observed in a study of control samples from healthy donors and cancer patients. TCRdb keeps only in-frame clones here, not all; method: immunoSEQ multiplex PCR. This sample has about 120,000 clones, with about 90% found just once. V shed 8 bases and J shed 5 bases, with 15 bases lying between them. CDR1 and CDR2 from the germline V gene are KGHSH and LQKENI. The CDR3 length is 14 residues. This chain links TRBV18 with TRBJ2-2; D may be TRBD2 (6 bases). The TCR comes from a woman aged 50 to 60 in good health. Specimen: blood. The CDR3 here is CASRTGLGTGELFF. Written as DNA, the CDR3 is TGTGCCAGCCGCACGGGACTGGGGACCGGGGAGCTGTTTTTT.